This T cell receptor beta chain is drawn from a study of cytomegalovirus exposure and HLA in healthy donors. The table lists this clone with a count of one. Trimming took 4 bases from V and 3 from J; bases not matched to a gene: 6. CDR1 and CDR2 (germline): SGDLS, YYNGEE. This CDR3 has 18 amino acids. PCR employed 60 Vbeta and 13 Jbeta primers. This table comes from immunoSEQ multiplex PCR, and its TCRdb copy is limited to in-frame clones, with some not included. The data contain some 150,000 clones, 60% to 85% of them singletons. This chain joins TRBV9 and TRBJ2-6; TRBD2 agrees at 14 bases. The sequenced material came from PBMCs. The sequence was collected from a man aged 35 to 55 in good health and CMV-seropositive. This CDR3 is CASSSGTSGSFGANVLTF. Written as DNA, the CDR3 is TGTGCCAGCAGCTCTGGGACTAGCGGGAGCTTTGGGGCCAACGTCCTGACTTTC.